Below are 25 T cell receptor beta chains sequenced from a single sample in a study of CD8+CD57+ T cells in acquired aplastic anemia. CD8+CD57+ cell expansion had been shown by flow cytometry in patients chosen for sequencing. Template material for TCR beta VDJ and CDR3 profiling consisted of genomic DNA. A single record per CDR3 protein comes from TCRdb applying MiXCR to the reads. This sample yields 100,000 to 150,000 distinct CDR3 sequences, of which approximately 41% are seen a single time; 2.6% belongs to the top ten. Sequencing was carried out using sorted CD4+, CD8+, or CD8+CD57+ T cells (not recorded which) from PBMCs. These receptors originate from a human donor with aplastic anemia.

In its sample, this clonotype was seen many times. This chain connects TRBV9 to TRBJ2-1, with TRBD1 matching over 9 bases. Trimming took 8 bases from V and 7 from J; bases not matched to a gene: 7. The CDR3 runs 13 residues. Looked up from germline, CDR1 is SGDLS and CDR2 is YYNGEE. The CDR3 DNA follows: TGTGCCAGTGAAGGGACAGGGAGGAATGAGCAGTTCTTC. Its translation is CASEGTGRNEQFF.

The chain links TRBV19 to TRBJ1-4; D is uncertain. This CDR3 has 15 residues. Germline CDR1 is LNHDA and CDR2 is SQIVND (reference sequence). Trimming removed 5 bases at V and 8 bases at J, with 18 bases between. CDR3 sequence (DNA): TGTGCCAGTAGTGCCAACAGCCGTAGTAACGAAAAACTGTTTTTT. It specifies CASSANSRSNEKLFF.

Regarding this clonotype: A junction boundary mismatches the germline segment, possibly from a read error. The chain uses TRBV30 and TRBJ1-2; D not certain. The CDR3 length is 11 residues. Germline lookup yields CDR1 GTSNPN and CDR2 SVGIG (reference sequence). This CDR3 reads CAWGVGYLATF. As DNA, the CDR3 is TGTGCCTGGGGTGTGGGGTACCTAGCAACCTTC. The whole variable domain, filled in from reference TRBV30 and TRBJ1-2, reads SQTIHQWPATLVQPVGSPLSLECTVEGTSNPNLYWYRQAAGRGLQLLFYSVGIGQISSEVPQNLSASRPQDRQFILSSKKLLLSDSGFYLCAWGVGYLATFGSGTRLTVV.

This clonotype was recorded many times. The chain employs TRBV12-3 or TRBV12-4 and TRBJ2-3; D not certain. There are 12 residues in the CDR3. The V end was cut by 5 bases, the J end by 5 bases, with 8 bases between. DNA for the CDR3: TGTGCCAGCAGTAACCAAATAGATACGCAGTATTTT. Its translation: CASSNQIDTQYF.

The rearrangement joins TRBV25-1 to TRBJ1-1; 7 positions agree with TRBD1. CDR1 and CDR2 (germline): MGHDK, SYGVNS. With 4 bases clipped from V and 0 bases from J, the junction kept 11 bases outside the gene matches. The CDR3 is 17 amino acids. Here the CDR3 DNA reads TGTGCCAGCAGTGCCCAGGCAGGGGGACAGATGAACACTGAAGCTTTCTTT. Its translation: CASSAQAGGQMNTEAFF. The full variable domain, with the rest looked up from reference TRBV25-1 and TRBJ1-1, is EADIYQTPRYLVIGTGKKITLECSQTMGHDKMYWYQQDPGMELHLIHYSYGVNSTEKGDLSSESTVSRIRTEHFPLTLESARPSHTSQYLCASSAQAGGQMNTEAFFGQGTRLTVV.

The V and J genes are TRBV11-2 and TRBJ2-3; 7 positions agree with TRBD1. The CDR3 is made up of 16 amino acids. Germline-derived CDR1 and CDR2 are SGHAT and FQNNGV. J gave up 3 bases and V 0 bases, and 6 bases lay outside the gene matches. CDR3 loop: CASSLEGGIGTDTQYF. CDR3 nucleotides: TGTGCCAGCAGCTTAGAAGGGGGCATCGGGACAGATACGCAGTATTTT.

This clonotype was recorded a few times. Compared with germline, one end of the junction differs, possibly owing to a read error. The rearrangement links TRBV15 to TRBJ1-6, with D uncertain. The V gene's germline CDR1 is LNHNV and CDR2 YYDKDF (reference sequence). The CDR3 has 11 residues. The CDR3 bases are TGTGCCACCAGCAGAGATTCATCCCTCCACTTT. Amino acid sequence: CATSRDSSLHF.

The J gene is TRBJ2-1, the V gene TRBV4-3; TRBD2 matches at 7 bases. The J segment lost 3 bases and the V segment lost 3 bases, leaving 8 bases of the junction unmatched. The CDR3 is 16 amino acids. Germline assignment: CDR1 LGHNA and CDR2 YSLEER. CDR3 amino acids: CASSHETGGRYNEQFF. The CDR3 DNA is TGCGCCAGCAGCCATGAGACGGGGGGACGCTACAATGAGCAGTTCTTC.

The rearrangement links TRBV10-2 to TRBJ1-2, with 9 bases that match TRBD1. The CDR3 contains 14 residues. Trimming removed 0 bases from V and 8 bases from J; junction bases left unmatched: 4. The V gene's germline CDR1 is WSHSY and CDR2 SAAADI. The chain's CDR3 is CASSESGQGNGYTF. The CDR3 region has the DNA TGCGCCAGCAGTGAGTCAGGACAGGGGAACGGCTACACCTTC.

The chain joins TRBV9 to TRBJ1-1; TRBD1 aligns across 7 bases. The CDR3 length is 15 residues. Germline V gene sequence: CDR1 SGDLS, CDR2 YYNGEE. Trimming took 4 bases from V and 1 from J; bases not matched to a gene: 7. CDR3 residues: CASSPDRVGNTEAFF. CDR3 bases: TGTGCCAGCAGCCCAGACAGGGTGGGGAACACTGAAGCTTTCTTT.

Ten or more counts support this clonotype. V usage is TRBV5-5 and J usage is TRBJ1-5; 7 bases fit TRBD1. CDR1 SGHKS and CDR2 YYEKEE come from the germline V gene (reference sequence). The CDR3 runs to 15 residues. V lost 4 bases, J lost 4 bases, and 8 bases stayed unmatched. The CDR3 DNA follows: TGTGCCAGCAGCGCGGGACAGAACCTAAATCAGCCCCAGCATTTT. This sequence encodes CASSAGQNLNQPQHF. The whole variable domain, remainder taken from reference TRBV5-5 and TRBJ1-5, is DAGVTQSPTHLIKTRGQQVTLRCSPISGHKSVSWYQQVLGQGPQFIFQYYEKEERGRGNFPDRFSARQFPNYSSELNVNALLLGDSALYLCASSAGQNLNQPQHFGDGTRLSIL.

This clonotype occurred many times. The rearrangement joins TRBV29-1 to TRBJ1-2, with 10 nucleotides matching TRBD1. The germline V gene has CDR1 SQVTM and CDR2 ANQGSEA. This CDR3 has 13 residues. V shed 4 bases, J shed 8 bases, and the junction held 7 bases outside the gene matches. CDR3 sequence (DNA): TGCAGCGTTGTCGTGGGACAGGGGCTAGGCTACACCTTC. This sequence encodes CSVVVGQGLGYTF.

In this sample, this clonotype turned up many times. This rearrangement joins TRBV7-3 to TRBJ1-1; perhaps TRBD1 as D (5 bases). Looked up from germline, CDR1 is SGHTA and CDR2 is FQGTGA. CDR3 length: 15 residues. Trimming removed 2 bases from V and 2 bases from J, with 12 bases in between. The CDR3: CASSLSGRANTEAFF. CDR3 bases: TGTGCCAGCAGCTTATCTGGCAGGGCTAACACTGAAGCTTTCTTT.

The chain joins TRBV2 to TRBJ1-2, with a possible D match to TRBD1 (6 bases). Germline V gene sequence: CDR1 SNHLY, CDR2 FYNNEI. Trimming cost V 10 bases and J 8 bases, with 17 bases left between them. The CDR3 is 12 amino acids. The CDR3 DNA reads TGTGCCACGTACCCCGGGACAAGCGGCTACACCTTC. Translation: CATYPGTSGYTF.

This clonotype was seen ten or more times. This chain joins TRBV6-5 and TRBJ2-7, with no clear D. The V gene's germline CDR1 is MNHEY and CDR2 SVGAGI. This CDR3 is built from 13 residues. Trimming left V 3 bases short and J 3 bases short, with 9 bases between. The DNA for the CDR3 is TGTGCCAGCAGTTATGGCAGTCGCTACGAGCAGTACTTC. It yields the protein CASSYGSRYEQYF.

The chain uses TRBV7-9 and TRBJ1-6, with a possible D match to TRBD1 (5 bases). The germline V and J ends were trimmed by 10 bases and 7 bases, with 14 bases remaining between them. The CDR3 totals 13 residues. Germline lookup yields CDR1 SEHNR and CDR2 FQNEAQ (reference sequence). The DNA for the CDR3 is TGTGCCACCCGGCGGGACGGGAATTCACCCCTCCACTTT. Translated: CATRRDGNSPLHF. Full variable domain (rest looked up from reference TRBV7-9 and TRBJ1-6): DTGVSQNPRHKITKRGQNVTFRCDPISEHNRLYWYRQTLGQGPEFLTYFQNEAQLEKSRLLSDRFSAERPKGSFSTLEIQRTEQGDSAMYLCATRRDGNSPLHFGNGTRLTVT.

Comments on this clonotype: A read error may explain this, as a much larger clone is one base away. The chain employs TRBV25-1 and TRBJ2-5, with TRBD1 matching over 8 bases. Trimming cost V 5 bases and J 4 bases; bases outside gene matches: 6. Germline V gene lookup returns CDR1 MGHDK and CDR2 SYGVNS. The CDR3 runs 14 residues. Here the CDR3 reads CASSRDRPRETQYF. The CDR3 coding sequence is TGTGCCAGCAGTCGGGACAGGCCCCGAGAGACCCAGTACTTC.

CDR3 loop: CATSPSGRDGRDTQYF. The CDR3 nucleotides are TGTGCCACCAGCCCTAGCGGGAGAGACGGGAGGGATACGCAGTATTTT. The chain uses TRBV15 and TRBJ2-3; TRBD2 aligns across 10 bases. Germline V gives CDR1 LNHNV, CDR2 YYDKDF (reference sequence). The V and J ends lost 5 bases and 6 bases, in that order; junction bases with no gene match: 11. This CDR3 contains 16 residues. The whole variable domain, filled in from reference TRBV15 and TRBJ2-3, reads DAMVIQNPRYQVTQFGKPVTLSCSQTLNHNVMYWYQQKSSQAPKLLFHYYDKDFNNEADTPDNFQSRRPNTSFCFLDIRSPGLGDTAMYLCATSPSGRDGRDTQYFGPGTRLTVL.

This clonotype was counted only a few times. This chain joins TRBV19 and TRBJ1-1; D may be TRBD1 (5 bases). Germline V gene lookup returns CDR1 LNHDA and CDR2 SQIVND (reference sequence). This CDR3 spans 14 amino acids. Between the trimmed V and J ends, which lost 5 bases and 0 bases, there was a span of 10 bases. As DNA, the CDR3 is TGTGCCAGTAGTGCGGGACGGATGAACACTGAAGCTTTCTTT. It is translated as CASSAGRMNTEAFF.

In regard to this clonotype: The germline gene is not matched at one end of the junction; a read error may be the cause. The genes are TRBV7-6 and TRBJ2-1, with D possibly TRBD2 on 7 matching bases. Germline CDR1 and CDR2: SGHVS and FNYEAQ. The length of the CDR3 is 15 residues. CDR3 sequence (DNA): TGTGCCAGCGGCTTAGGGGGGGCAGGCGGTAATGAGCAATTCTTC. This encodes CASGLGGAGGNEQFF.

The chain is built from TRBV19 and TRBJ1-2; tentatively, D is TRBD1 (5 bases). Deletions cut 3 bases from V and 4 bases from J, with 12 bases between. The germline V gene encodes CDR1 LNHDA and CDR2 SQIVND (reference sequence). The CDR3 length is 14 residues. For the CDR3, the DNA is TGTGCCAGTAGTATCGCCCAGGGAAGCTATGGCTACACCTTC. As protein: CASSIAQGSYGYTF. Based on the CDR3 plus reference TRBV19 and TRBJ1-2, the full variable domain is DGGITQSPKYLFRKEGQNVTLSCEQNLNHDAMYWYRQDPGQGLRLIYYSQIVNDFQKGDIAEGYSVSREKKESFPLTVTSAQKNPTAFYLCASSIAQGSYGYTFGSGTRLTVV.

This clonotype has a handful of counts. One base away lies a much larger clone, so this may be a sequencing read error. This chain links TRBV9 with TRBJ2-1; 8 nucleotides agree with TRBD1. CDR1 is SGDLS, CDR2 YYNGEE, per germline. With 7 bases clipped from V and 9 bases from J, the junction kept 6 bases outside the gene matches. This CDR3 is 12 amino acids long. The CDR3 sequence: CASDIDRGEQFF. CDR3 DNA: TGTGCCAGCGACATCGACAGGGGTGAGCAGTTCTTC.

In this sample, this clonotype turned up many times. The chain uses TRBV7-2 and TRBJ2-2; TRBD1 matches 8 bases. Germline V gives CDR1 SGHTA, CDR2 FQGNSA. This CDR3 has 15 residues. The V gene end was trimmed by 3 bases and the J gene end by 3 bases; junction bases not matched to a gene: 3. CDR3 in amino acids: CASSLDRVDTGELFF. In DNA form, the CDR3 reads TGTGCCAGCAGCTTGGACAGGGTTGACACCGGGGAGCTGTTTTTT.

The sample holds many counts of this clonotype. V and J are TRBV10-2 and TRBJ1-5; D not resolved. Germline CDR1 WSHSY, CDR2 SAAADI. V was cut by 0 bases and J by 4 bases, with 13 bases left in between. The CDR3 is 16 amino acids. The CDR3 DNA follows: TGCGCCAGCAGTGAGTCGGTCGGGTCCGGGAATCAGCCCCAGCATTTT. Its translation is CASSESVGSGNQPQHF.

Points on this clonotype: At one boundary the junction diverges from the germline segment, which might be a read error. The rearrangement uses TRBV2 and TRBJ2-7; 9 bases match TRBD1. The CDR3 is 15 residues long. The germline V gene encodes CDR1 SNHLY and CDR2 FYNNEI. The CDR3 protein is CASSAAGTGYYEQYF. The CDR3 region has the DNA TGTGCCAGTAGTGCCGCCGGGACAGGGTACTACGAGCAGTACTTC. Based on the CDR3 plus reference TRBV2 and TRBJ2-7, the full variable domain is EPEVTQTPSHQVTQMGQEVILRCVPISNHLYFYWYRQILGQKVEFLVSFYNNEISEKSEIFDDQFSVERPDGSNFTLKIRSTKLEDSAMYFCASSAAGTGYYEQYFGPGTRLTVT.